This T cell receptor beta chain was observed in a study of cytomegalovirus exposure and HLA in healthy donors. Study at large: About 80 million unique TCR sequences came from HLA-typed donors in an early release.

The CDR3 contains 15 residues. CDR1 and CDR2 (germline): SGHTA, FQGNSA. The ends were cut back, 3 bases at V and 2 bases at J, with 14 bases in the middle. Study observations and caveats: Associated with cytomegalovirus, according to the listing, were around 160 TCR beta chains. In a later analysis, TCR beta V- and J-gene trimming was associated with a missense DCLRE1C variant.

This clone was observed a few times. Its antigen is still unknown. The PCR contained 60 Vbeta and 13 Jbeta primers. Measured with immunoSEQ multiplex PCR; TCRdb has only the in-frame clones, and not every one. The sample contains 100,000 to 120,000 clones, 9.5% to 15% of which appear only once. Whereas donors were nominally healthy upon sampling, unrecorded immune exposures were probable. Material: PBMCs. The sequence came from a man aged 35-49 years in good health and CMV-seropositive. The genes are TRBV7-2 and TRBJ2-7; D is ambiguous. In nucleotides, the CDR3 is TGTGCCAGCAGCTTTTCGAGCTTAACGGCCTACGAGCAGTACTTC. Translated, it gives CASSFSSLTAYEQYF.